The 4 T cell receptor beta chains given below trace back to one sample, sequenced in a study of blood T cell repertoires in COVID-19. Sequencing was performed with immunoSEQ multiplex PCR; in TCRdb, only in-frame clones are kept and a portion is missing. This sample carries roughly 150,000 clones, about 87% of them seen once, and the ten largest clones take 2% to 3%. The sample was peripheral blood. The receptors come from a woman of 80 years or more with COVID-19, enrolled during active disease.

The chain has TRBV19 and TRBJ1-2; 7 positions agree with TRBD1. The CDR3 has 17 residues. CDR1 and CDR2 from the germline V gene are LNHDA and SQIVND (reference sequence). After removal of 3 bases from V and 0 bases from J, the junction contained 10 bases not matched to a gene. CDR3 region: CASSIWQGQLANYGYTF. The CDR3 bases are TGTGCCAGTAGTATTTGGCAGGGACAGTTAGCTAACTATGGCTACACCTTC.

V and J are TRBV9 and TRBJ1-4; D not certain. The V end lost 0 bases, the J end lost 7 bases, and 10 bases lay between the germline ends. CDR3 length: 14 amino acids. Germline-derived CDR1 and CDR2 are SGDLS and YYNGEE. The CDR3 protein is CASSVAPGSEKLFF. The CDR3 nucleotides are TGTGCCAGCAGCGTAGCTCCGGGGAGTGAAAAACTGTTTTTT.

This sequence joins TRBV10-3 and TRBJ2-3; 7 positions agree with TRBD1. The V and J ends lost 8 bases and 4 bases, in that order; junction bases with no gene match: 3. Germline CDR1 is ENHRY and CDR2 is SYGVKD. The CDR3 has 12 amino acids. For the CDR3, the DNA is TGTGCCATCCGACAGGGCCCAGATACGCAGTATTTT. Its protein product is CAIRQGPDTQYF.

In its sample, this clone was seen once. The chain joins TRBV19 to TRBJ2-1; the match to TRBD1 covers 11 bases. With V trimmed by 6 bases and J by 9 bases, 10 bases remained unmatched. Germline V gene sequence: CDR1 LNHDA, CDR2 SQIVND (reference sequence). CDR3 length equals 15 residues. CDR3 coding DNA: TGTGCCAGTAGCATCGGGACAGGGGGGTGGCGTGAGCAGTTCTTC. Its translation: CASSIGTGGWREQFF.